This T cell receptor beta chain is drawn from a study of shared clonotypes between healthy human individuals. Whole-study context: Three plates were used per donor for CD4 naive, three for CD4 memory, two for CD8 naive and one for CD8 memory.

Sequencing used immunoSEQ multiplex PCR; TCRdb keeps in-frame clones, though not all of them. The data show some 1.5 million clones, roughly 96% seen once. Each of the donors was a healthy adult who was HIV-negative and had not had a recent acute infection or vaccination. Findings and caveats of the study: Represented genetic and exposure-history diversity was restricted by having few donors. Compared with clonotypes that all four donors shared, non-shared clonotypes had lower generation probabilities.

Only one count was recorded for this clone. The antigen is undetermined. The CDR3 runs to 15 residues. The J segment lost 4 bases and the V segment lost 4 bases, leaving 7 bases of the junction unmatched. Germline CDR1 is MGHRA and CDR2 is YSYEKL. The TCR originated in a young man in good health. V usage is TRBV4-1 and J usage is TRBJ2-7; TRBD1 matches at 10 bases. The sample taken for sequencing was naive CD4+ T cells sorted from blood. Subset indicated: CD45RA+ positively selected. The CDR3 protein is CASSPRDRGFYEQYF. CDR3 sequence (DNA): TGCGCCAGCAGCCCAAGGGACAGGGGTTTTTACGAGCAGTACTTC.